The entry below gives a single T cell receptor (beta chain) sequence along with its context. This sample was included in a study of T cells in Graves' hyperthyroidism and ophthalmopathy. Regions amplified from RNA transcripts were the TCR beta CDR3 regions. HTBI primers drove first-round RT-PCR of the TCR CDR3. One entry per CDR3 protein, called by TCRdb with MiXCR from the multiplex PCR reads. The table includes about half a million distinct CDR3 sequences, about 20% detected once. Using around 10 ml of fresh peripheral blood, PBMCs were prepared. Trimming took 1 base from V and 4 from J; bases not matched to a gene: 9. The CDR3 covers 16 residues. Germline V gene data show CDR1 as MGHRA and CDR2 as YSYEKL.

The sequence came from a man between 18 and 35 years old with Graves' hyperthyroidism. The chain carries TRBV4-1 and TRBJ2-5, with 7 bases matching TRBD1. Sequences were obtained from blood. The CDR3 nucleotides are TGCGCCAGCAGCCAAGGCCCGACAGGGAGAGGAGAGACCCAGTACTTC. Encoded protein: CASSQGPTGRGETQYF.